Listed below are T cell receptor beta chains from one sample, sequenced in a study of post-analysis software for immune sequencing data. TCRdb called the PCR reads again in MiXCR, with one record for every CDR3 protein. There are just over 250,000 distinct CDR3 sequences in the sample; just over 35% occur only once, and around 4.7% lies in the top ten. The sequencing sample was made of blood. The receptor source for this set is a girl aged 10-17 years with multiple sclerosis. Both conserved end residues are part of each CDR3.

V,J,CDR3
TRBV20-1,TRBJ2-7,CSATKNRFSSSYEQYF
TRBV29-1,TRBJ2-1,CSVDSTVPSGGPGNEQFF
TRBV7-2,TRBJ1-2,CASSLVSGQGLSWDGYTF
TRBV12-3/TRBV12-4,TRBJ2-1,CASSYGQVGNEQFF
TRBV7-6,TRBJ2-5,CASSKGTGYETQYF
TRBV9,TRBJ2-5,CASSGPRAQETQYF
TRBV13,TRBJ1-1,CASSLRAGKWGTEAFF
TRBV4-2,TRBJ1-6,CASSQDRVPGAGSPLHF
TRBV1,TRBJ2-1,CTSSQSGSYNEQFF
TRBV7-9,TRBJ1-2,CASSVREYGYTF
TRBV12-3/TRBV12-4,TRBJ1-5,CASSPGTEDQPQHF
TRBV4-1,TRBJ2-3,CASSQRLAGGSTDTQYF
TRBV5-1,TRBJ2-5,CASSRTGQSQETQYF
TRBV5-1,TRBJ1-4,CASSTGHRSTSEKLFF
TRBV20-1,TRBJ2-3,CSAIPRGEGYTDTQYF
TRBV4-2,TRBJ1-4,CVSSHGDSTNEKLFF
TRBV7-9,TRBJ2-1,CASSFSTYNEQFF
TRBV6-5,TRBJ1-1,CASTRHLSTEAFF
TRBV28,TRBJ1-1,CASRNRQGNTEAFF
TRBV7-2,TRBJ1-6,CASSLAGQGAYYNSPLHF
TRBV5-1,TRBJ2-5,CVSSSSSGETQYF
TRBV4-3,TRBJ2-7,CASSLRPTYEQYF
TRBV10-3,TRBJ1-4,CATQDRVGGKLFF
TRBV28,TRBJ2-2,CASRSPGGGTITGELFF
TRBV7-9,TRBJ2-7,CASSLSQEQYF
TRBV7-2,TRBJ1-2,CASSLEGSNYGYTF
TRBV12-5,TRBJ1-1,CASNRGPMNTKAFF
TRBV29-1,TRBJ2-1,CSVDETGFYNEQFF
TRBV20-1,TRBJ2-6,CSASSDSGANVLTF
TRBV21-1,TRBJ2-1,CASSNGGRAGDHNEQFF
TRBV12-3/TRBV12-4,TRBJ2-7,CASSPVAGIISYEQYF
TRBV28,TRBJ2-1,CASSSIVGGDNEQFF
TRBV3-1,TRBJ2-3,CASSQVGTSGNTDTQYF
TRBV7-2,TRBJ2-3,CASSWTGEDTQYF
TRBV5-1,TRBJ1-1,CASSGAGGTEAFF
TRBV20-1,TRBJ1-2,CSARGGWSGYTF
TRBV15,TRBJ1-2,CATSRESGKTDYGYTF
TRBV6-1,TRBJ1-1,CASSDGQGVEAFF
TRBV28,TRBJ2-4,CASSRPLAKNIQYF
TRBV20-1,TRBJ2-3,CSAIKPSGGSTDTQYF
TRBV2,TRBJ2-1,CASNDPLAPHGNEQFF
TRBV20-1,TRBJ2-4,CSASVSGSLNIQYF
TRBV6-5,TRBJ2-5,CASSLYLQGAAETQYF
TRBV7-9,TRBJ2-1,CASSLGGGQGGDEQFF
TRBV12-3/TRBV12-4,TRBJ1-4,CASRGRVGATNEKLFF
TRBV10-2,TRBJ2-3,CASSGSAWGSTDTQYF
TRBV10-3,TRBJ2-7,CAISAQTGFGYEQYF
TRBV20-1,TRBJ2-3,CSARDPASGGTDTQYF